This record looks at one T cell receptor beta chain sequence and its context. The target of this receptor is not known. No clone much larger than this one lies a single base away; base qualities are absent. TCRbeta CDR3 regions were amplified from genomic DNA using the immunoSEQ Assay, a bias-controlled multiplex PCR. Per the original workflow: The number of nucleated cells in each sample was estimated from the amplification of reference gene primers within the assay. To quantify the absolute abundance of each unique TCRbeta CDR3 rearrangement, sequence reads were collapsed and filtered. For each sample, productive Simpson clonality was calculated as the square root of Simpson's diversity index over productive rearrangements. This is the immuneACCESS table as TCRdb keeps it, with only in-frame sequences that have V and J called. A part of the clones is gone; compared with another copy, unresolved V genes explain less than half, and the rest is unexplained. V, J and clone size are those of that table, while D and trimming were read from the DNA. In this sample the table shows approximately 280,000 clones, around nine tenths of which occur a single time. The ten biggest clones cover approximately 2.5% of the sample.

This entry is derived from a study of blood T cell repertoires in COVID-19 (dated by TCRdb to about 2020). In terms of the full investigation: Samples from collaborators originated in the United States, Italy and Spain and spanned both the acute and convalescent phases of COVID-19. The material from the prospective study consisted of cDNA or gDNA derived from T cells, B-cell-depleted T cells, or PBMCs. Deeply sampled blood TCRbeta repertoires from subjects exposed to, actively infected with, or recovered from COVID-19 were included in the dataset. The repertoires were released in a freely available public database intended as a resource for research on the immune response to SARS-CoV-2. Samples were obtained from the ongoing ImmuneRACE study (first 160 participants) and from 950 to 1,500 subjects provided by 6 global collaborators. A de-identified subject ID, COVID-19 status, age in years and sex were almost always included in the sample metadata. HLA class I and class II types, where available, came from metadata supplied by the sample provider rather than from assay-based typing. Broad study findings and their caveats: How much clinical and demographic metadata was included differed by source and by participant, and the metadata was provided uncurated.

Enrolling through a virtual design, the prospective study's participants ranged in age from roughly 18 to 95 years and lived across roughly 24 United States geographic areas. To assign participants to cohorts, the prospective study relied on clinical history that participants themselves reported in a screening survey and a study questionnaire. ImmuneRACE Cohort 3 recovered participants were defined by two consecutive negative NP/OP PCR tests, healthcare professional clearance, or symptom resolution. Each participant in the prospective study had whole blood, serum and a nasopharyngeal or oropharyngeal swab collected by mobile phlebotomists. Participants in the prospective study had the option to provide additional blood draws and questionnaires over a 2-month period. Prospective study blood samples were shipped either frozen or at room temperature before DNA extraction. Trimming costs V 0 bases and J 5 bases, and their ends lie 5 bases apart. The germline V gene sets CDR1 to SGHRS and CDR2 to YFSETQ. The CDR3 measures 12 amino acids from cysteine to phenylalanine. Here the CDR3 DNA is all that survives: 36 bases in frame from base 1.

Specimen: PBMCs or T cells enriched from blood (not recorded which). This sequence was found in a woman aged 18-30 years who had recovered from COVID-19. The chain uses TRBV5-1 and TRBJ1-1; no confident D gene assignment can be made. The CDR3 amino acid sequence is: CASSLEATEAFF. In nucleotides, the sequence is TGCGCCAGCAGCTTGGAAGCGACTGAAGCTTTCTTT.